Listed here are 2 T cell receptor beta chains from one sample, sequenced in a study of CD8 T cells in Susac syndrome (dated by TCRdb to the late 2010s). To prepare the library, the immunoSEQ multiplex PCR assay was applied. RNA was extracted using the RNeasy kit, and about 0.45 to 1 ug of the RNA was reverse transcribed with random hexamers. The raw public data were reprocessed by TCRdb itself: fastp quality trimming at Q25, MiXCR clonotype calling, in-frame beta chains only. All rows with the same CDR3 protein become a single entry with the most common DNA and genes. Counted in this sample were about 160,000 distinct CDR3 sequences; about 91% of them appeared once. The top ten hold around 0.075% of the sample. Material: CD4+ T cells from PBMCs. The receptors originated from a human donor in good health.

The chain recombines TRBV28 with TRBJ2-2, with 10 bases that match TRBD2. From germline, CDR1 is MDHEN and CDR2 SYDVKM. This CDR3 contains 16 residues. V trimming: 5 bases; J trimming: 6 bases; junction bases outside the gene matches: 9. The CDR3 loop is CASSPTGTSEAGELFF. DNA of the CDR3: TGTGCCAGCAGTCCGACAGGGACTAGCGAGGCCGGGGAGCTGTTTTTT.

The V and J genes are TRBV5-1 and TRBJ2-5; either TRBD1 or TRBD2 may fit D (5 bases each). Germline V CDR1 and CDR2: SGHRS, YFSETQ. With 4 bases removed from V and 7 bases from J, the gap between germline ends came to 17 bases. The CDR3 covers 14 residues. In DNA form, the CDR3 reads TGCGCCAGCAGCAGTGGCGTGGGGGATGGGACCCAGTACTTC. Encoded protein: CASSSGVGDGTQYF.